This T cell receptor (beta chain) originates from a study of blood T cell repertoires in COVID-19. Here immunoSEQ multiplex PCR was the method, and the copy in TCRdb shows in-frame clones only, minus some. The profile shows hundreds of thousands of clones, over 70% of them singletons. J was trimmed by 0 bases and V by 1 base; bases with no gene match: 6. Germline V gene data show CDR1 as LNHNV and CDR2 as YYDKDF (reference sequence). The CDR3 is made up of 17 amino acids. Material for sequencing was peripheral blood. The sequence derives from a woman in her 50s with acute or convalescent COVID-19. The V call is TRBV15, the J call TRBJ1-5; 7 positions agree with TRBD1. This CDR3 reads CATSRVAGGYSNQPQHF. CDR3 sequence (DNA): TGTGCCACCAGCAGAGTGGCAGGGGGTTATAGCAATCAGCCCCAGCATTTT.